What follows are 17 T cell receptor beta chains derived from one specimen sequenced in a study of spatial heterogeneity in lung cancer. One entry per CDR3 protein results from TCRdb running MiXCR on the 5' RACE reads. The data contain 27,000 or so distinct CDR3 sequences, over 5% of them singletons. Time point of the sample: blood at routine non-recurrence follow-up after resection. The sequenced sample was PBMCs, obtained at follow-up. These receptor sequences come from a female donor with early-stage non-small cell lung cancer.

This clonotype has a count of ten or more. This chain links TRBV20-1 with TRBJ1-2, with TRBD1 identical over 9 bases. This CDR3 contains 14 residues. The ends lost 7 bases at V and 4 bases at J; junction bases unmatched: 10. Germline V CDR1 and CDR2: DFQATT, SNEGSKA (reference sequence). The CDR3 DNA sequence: TGCAGTGTCGCCCCCGGGACAGGGTCCTATGGCTACACCTTC. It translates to CSVAPGTGSYGYTF.

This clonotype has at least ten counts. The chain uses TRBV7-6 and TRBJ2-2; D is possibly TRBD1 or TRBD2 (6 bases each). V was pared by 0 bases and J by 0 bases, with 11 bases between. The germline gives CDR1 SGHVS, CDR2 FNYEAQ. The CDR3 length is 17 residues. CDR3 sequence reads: CASSLAGGGPNTGELFF. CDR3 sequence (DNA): TGTGCCAGCAGCTTAGCAGGGGGAGGTCCGAACACCGGGGAGCTGTTTTTT.

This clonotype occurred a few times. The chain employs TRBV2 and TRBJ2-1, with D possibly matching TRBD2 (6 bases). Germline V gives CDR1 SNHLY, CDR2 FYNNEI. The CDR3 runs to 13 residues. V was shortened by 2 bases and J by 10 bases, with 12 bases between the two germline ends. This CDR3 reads CASSEREGGEQFF. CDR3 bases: TGTGCCAGCAGTGAAAGAGAGGGAGGAGAGCAGTTCTTC.

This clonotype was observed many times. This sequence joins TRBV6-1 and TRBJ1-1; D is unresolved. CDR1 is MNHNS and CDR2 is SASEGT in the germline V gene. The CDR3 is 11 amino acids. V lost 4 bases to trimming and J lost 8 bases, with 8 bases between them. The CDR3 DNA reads TGTGCCAGCAGTGCTACAAGGGAAGCTTTCTTT. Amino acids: CASSATREAFF.

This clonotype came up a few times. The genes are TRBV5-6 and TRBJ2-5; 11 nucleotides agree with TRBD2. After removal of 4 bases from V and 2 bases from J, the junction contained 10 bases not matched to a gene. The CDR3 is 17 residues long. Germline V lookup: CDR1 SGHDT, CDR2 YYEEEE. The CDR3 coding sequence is TGTGCCAGCAGCGGACCAGCCGGGACTAGCGGTCAAGAGACCCAGTACTTC. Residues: CASSGPAGTSGQETQYF.

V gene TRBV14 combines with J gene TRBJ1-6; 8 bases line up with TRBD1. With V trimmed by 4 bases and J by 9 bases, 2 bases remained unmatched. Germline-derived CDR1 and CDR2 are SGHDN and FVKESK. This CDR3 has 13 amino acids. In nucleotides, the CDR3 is TGTGCCAGCAGCCCTGGACAGGGTTCACCCCTCCACTTT. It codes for CASSPGQGSPLHF.

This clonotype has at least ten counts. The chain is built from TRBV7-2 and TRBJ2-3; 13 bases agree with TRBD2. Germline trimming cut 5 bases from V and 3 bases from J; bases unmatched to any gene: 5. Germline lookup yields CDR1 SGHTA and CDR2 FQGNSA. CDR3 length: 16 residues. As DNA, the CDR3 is TGTGCCAGCAGCGCCCGACTAGCGGGGGGAACAGATACGCAGTATTTT. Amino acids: CASSARLAGGTDTQYF.

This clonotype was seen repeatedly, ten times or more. The DNA of the CDR3 is TGCGCCAGCTCCGGGACACTCAAAGAGACCCAGTACTTC. It encodes CASSGTLKETQYF. The J gene is TRBJ2-5, the V gene TRBV4-3; D might be TRBD1 (6 bases). CDR3 length: 13 residues. V lost 8 bases and J 3 bases, leaving 13 bases between the germline ends. Germline V gene data show CDR1 as LGHNA and CDR2 as YSLEER.

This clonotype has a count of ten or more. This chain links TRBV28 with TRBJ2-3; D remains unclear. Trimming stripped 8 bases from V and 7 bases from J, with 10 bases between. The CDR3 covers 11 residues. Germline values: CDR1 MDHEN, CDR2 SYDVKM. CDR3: CASSTRNTQYF. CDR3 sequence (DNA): TGTGCCAGCTCGACACGGAATACGCAGTATTTT.

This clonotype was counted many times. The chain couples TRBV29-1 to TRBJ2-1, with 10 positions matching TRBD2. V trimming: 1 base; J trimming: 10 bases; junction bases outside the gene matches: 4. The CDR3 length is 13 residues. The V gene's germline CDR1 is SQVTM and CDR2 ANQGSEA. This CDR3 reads CSVEVAGGWEQFF. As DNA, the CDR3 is TGCAGCGTTGAAGTAGCGGGAGGATGGGAGCAGTTCTTC.

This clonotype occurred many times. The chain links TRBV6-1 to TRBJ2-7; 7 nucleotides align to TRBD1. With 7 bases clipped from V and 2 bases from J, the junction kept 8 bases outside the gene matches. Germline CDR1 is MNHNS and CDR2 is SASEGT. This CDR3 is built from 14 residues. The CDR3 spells CASTQDRAPYEQYF. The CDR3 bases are TGTGCCAGCACCCAAGACAGGGCCCCCTACGAGCAGTACTTC.

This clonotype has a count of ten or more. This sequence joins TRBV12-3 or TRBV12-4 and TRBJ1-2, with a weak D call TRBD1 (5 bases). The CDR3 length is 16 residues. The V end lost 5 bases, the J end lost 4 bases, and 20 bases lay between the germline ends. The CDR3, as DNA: TGTGCCAGCAGTCAGGGTGGAGGCTGGGTCGGCTATGGCTACACCTTC. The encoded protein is CASSQGGGWVGYGYTF.

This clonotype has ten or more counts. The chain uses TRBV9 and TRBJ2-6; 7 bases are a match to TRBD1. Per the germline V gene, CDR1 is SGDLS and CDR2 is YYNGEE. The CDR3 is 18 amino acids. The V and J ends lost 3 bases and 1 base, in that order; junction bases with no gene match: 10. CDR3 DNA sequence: TGTGCCAGCAGCGACCAGACAGGGCGTAGATCTGGGGCCAACGTCCTGACTTTC. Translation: CASSDQTGRRSGANVLTF.

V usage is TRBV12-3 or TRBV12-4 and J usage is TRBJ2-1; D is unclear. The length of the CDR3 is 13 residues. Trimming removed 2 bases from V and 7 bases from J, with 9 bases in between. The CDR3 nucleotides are TGTGCCAGCAGTTTACCGCCGGCTAATGAGCAGTTCTTC. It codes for CASSLPPANEQFF.

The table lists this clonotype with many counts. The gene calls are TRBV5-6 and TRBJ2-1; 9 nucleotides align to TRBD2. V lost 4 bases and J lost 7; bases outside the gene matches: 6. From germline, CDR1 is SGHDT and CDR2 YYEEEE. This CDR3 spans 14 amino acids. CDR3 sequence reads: CASSLGLASNEQFF. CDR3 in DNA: TGTGCCAGCAGCCTCGGACTAGCGAGTAATGAGCAGTTCTTC.

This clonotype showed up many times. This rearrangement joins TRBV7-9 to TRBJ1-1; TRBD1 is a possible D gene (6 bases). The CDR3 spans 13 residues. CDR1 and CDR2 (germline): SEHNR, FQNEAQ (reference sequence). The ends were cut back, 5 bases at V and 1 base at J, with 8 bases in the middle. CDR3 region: CASSNRENTEAFF. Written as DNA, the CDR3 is TGTGCCAGCAGCAACAGGGAGAACACTGAAGCTTTCTTT.

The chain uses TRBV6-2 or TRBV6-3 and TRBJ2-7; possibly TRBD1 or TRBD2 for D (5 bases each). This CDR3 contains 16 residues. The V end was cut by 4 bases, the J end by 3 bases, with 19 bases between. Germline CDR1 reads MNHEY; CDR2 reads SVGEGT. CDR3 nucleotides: TGTGCCAGCAGTTCTCCGGGGACGCCCCGTGGCTACGAGCAGTACTTC. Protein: CASSSPGTPRGYEQYF.